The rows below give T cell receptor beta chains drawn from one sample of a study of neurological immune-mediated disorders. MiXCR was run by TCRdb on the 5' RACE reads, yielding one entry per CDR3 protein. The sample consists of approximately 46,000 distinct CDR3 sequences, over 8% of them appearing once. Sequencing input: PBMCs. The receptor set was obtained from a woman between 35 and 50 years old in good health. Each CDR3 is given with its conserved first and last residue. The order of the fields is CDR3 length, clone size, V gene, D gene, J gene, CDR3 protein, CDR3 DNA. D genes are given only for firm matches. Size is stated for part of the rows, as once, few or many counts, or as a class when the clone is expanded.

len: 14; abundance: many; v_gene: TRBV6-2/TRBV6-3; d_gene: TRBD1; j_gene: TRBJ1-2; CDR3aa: CASSPGTVNYGYTF; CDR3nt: TGTGCCAGCAGTCCCGGGACAGTAAACTATGGCTACACCTTC
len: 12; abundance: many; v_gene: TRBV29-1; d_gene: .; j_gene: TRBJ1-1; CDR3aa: CSVALQGSEAFF; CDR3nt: TGCAGCGTTGCTCTTCAGGGATCAGAAGCTTTCTTT
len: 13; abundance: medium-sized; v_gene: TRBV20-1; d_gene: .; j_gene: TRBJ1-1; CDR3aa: CSTYSGTEYEAFF; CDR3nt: TGCAGTACCTACTCCGGGACGGAATATGAAGCTTTCTTT
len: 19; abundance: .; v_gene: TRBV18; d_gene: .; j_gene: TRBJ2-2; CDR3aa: CASSPRRGTLATNTGELFF; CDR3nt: TGTGCCAGCTCACCACGGCGGGGAACACTAGCTACTAACACCGGGGAGCTGTTTTTT
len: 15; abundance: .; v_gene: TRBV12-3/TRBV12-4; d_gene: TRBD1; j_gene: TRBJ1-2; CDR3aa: CASTLGGQGARGYTF; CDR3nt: TGTGCCAGCACCTTGGGCGGACAGGGGGCGCGGGGCTACACCTTC
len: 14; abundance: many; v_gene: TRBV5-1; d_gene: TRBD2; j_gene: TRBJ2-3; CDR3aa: CASSSGTSPDTQYF; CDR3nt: TGCGCCAGCAGCTCCGGGACTAGTCCAGATACGCAGTATTTT
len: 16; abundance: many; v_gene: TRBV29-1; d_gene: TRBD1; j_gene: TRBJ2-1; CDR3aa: CSVGPLPDREYNEQFF; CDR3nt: TGCAGCGTGGGGCCTCTGCCGGACAGGGAGTATAATGAGCAGTTCTTC
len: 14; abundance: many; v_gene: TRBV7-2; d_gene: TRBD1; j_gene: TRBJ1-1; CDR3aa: CASSGARQGVKAFF; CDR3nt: TGTGCCAGCAGCGGAGCCCGTCAGGGGGTGAAAGCTTTCTTT
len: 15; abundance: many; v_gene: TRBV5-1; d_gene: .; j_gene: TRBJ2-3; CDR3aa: CASHLGALSTDTQYF; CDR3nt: TGCGCCAGCCACCTCGGGGCACTGAGCACAGATACGCAGTATTTT
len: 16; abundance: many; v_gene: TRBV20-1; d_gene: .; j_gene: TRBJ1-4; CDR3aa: CSARDLPGRGNEKLFF; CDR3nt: TGCAGTGCTAGAGATCTCCCGGGGCGCGGAAATGAAAAACTGTTTTTT
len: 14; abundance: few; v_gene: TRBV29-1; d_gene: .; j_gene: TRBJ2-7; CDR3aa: CSVGLRGAHYEQYF; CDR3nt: TGCAGCGTGGGGCTCCGGGGGGCCCACTACGAGCAGTACTTC
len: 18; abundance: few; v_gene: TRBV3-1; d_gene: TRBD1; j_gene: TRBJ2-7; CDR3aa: CASSQEWPTGAASYEQYF; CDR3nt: TGTGCCAGCAGCCAGGAATGGCCGACAGGGGCGGCCTCCTACGAGCAGTACTTC
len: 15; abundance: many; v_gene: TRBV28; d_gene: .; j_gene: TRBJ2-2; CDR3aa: CASSFASMGAGELFF; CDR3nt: TGTGCCAGCAGTTTTGCCTCGATGGGGGCCGGGGAGCTGTTTTTT
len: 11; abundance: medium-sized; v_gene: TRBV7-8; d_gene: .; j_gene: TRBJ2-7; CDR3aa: CASSSTYEQYF; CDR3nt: TGTGCCAGCAGTTCCACCTACGAGCAGTACTTC
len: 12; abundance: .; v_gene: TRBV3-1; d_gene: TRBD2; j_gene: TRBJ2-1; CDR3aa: CASSLYGGDQFF; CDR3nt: TGTGCCAGCAGCCTCTACGGGGGGGACCAGTTCTTC
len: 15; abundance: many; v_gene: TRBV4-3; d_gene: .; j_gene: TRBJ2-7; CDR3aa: CASSQGGDSFYEQYF; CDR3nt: TGCGCCAGCAGCCAAGGGGGGGACAGCTTCTACGAGCAGTACTTC
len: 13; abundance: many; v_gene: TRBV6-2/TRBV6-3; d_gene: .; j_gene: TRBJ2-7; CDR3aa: CASSWGHSREQYF; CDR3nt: TGTGCCAGCAGCTGGGGCCATTCGCGGGAGCAGTACTTC
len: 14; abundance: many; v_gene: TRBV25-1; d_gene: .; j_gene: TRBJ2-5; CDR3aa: CASSGDSSQETQYF; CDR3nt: TGTGCCAGCAGTGGAGACAGCTCACAAGAGACCCAGTACTTC
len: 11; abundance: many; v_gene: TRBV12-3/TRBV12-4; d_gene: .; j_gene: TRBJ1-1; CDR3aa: CASRLNTEAFF; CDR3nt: TGTGCCAGCAGATTGAACACTGAAGCTTTCTTT
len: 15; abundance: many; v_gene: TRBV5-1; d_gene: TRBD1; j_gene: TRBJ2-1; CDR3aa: CASSSSIRQGSEQFF; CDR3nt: TGCGCCAGCAGTTCTAGTATACGACAGGGCTCTGAGCAGTTCTTC
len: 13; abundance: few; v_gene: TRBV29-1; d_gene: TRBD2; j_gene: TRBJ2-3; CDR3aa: CSVAAGAVDTQYF; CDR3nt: TGCAGCGTTGCTGCGGGAGCCGTAGATACGCAGTATTTT
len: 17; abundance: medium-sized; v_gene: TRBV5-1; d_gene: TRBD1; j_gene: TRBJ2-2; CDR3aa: CASSLDGTGVRTGELFF; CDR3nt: TGCGCCAGCAGCTTGGACGGGACAGGAGTAAGGACCGGGGAGCTGTTTTTT
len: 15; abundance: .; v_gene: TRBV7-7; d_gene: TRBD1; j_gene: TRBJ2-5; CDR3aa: CASSRDRGRTETQYF; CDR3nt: TGTGCCAGCAGCAGAGACAGGGGGCGGACAGAGACCCAGTACTTC
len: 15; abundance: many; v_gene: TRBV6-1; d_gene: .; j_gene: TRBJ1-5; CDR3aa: CASRPTDISNQPQHF; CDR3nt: TGTGCCAGCAGGCCGACAGATATTAGCAATCAGCCCCAGCATTTT
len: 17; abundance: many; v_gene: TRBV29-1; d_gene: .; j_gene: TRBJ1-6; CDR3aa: CSVETKPKTDFSSPLHF; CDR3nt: TGCAGCGTTGAGACTAAACCGAAGACAGATTTCTCATCACCCCTCCACTTT
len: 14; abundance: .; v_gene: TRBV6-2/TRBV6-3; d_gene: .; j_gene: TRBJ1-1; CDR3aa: CASSQKQLNTEAFF; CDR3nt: TGTGCCAGCAGTCAAAAACAGCTGAACACTGAAGCTTTCTTT
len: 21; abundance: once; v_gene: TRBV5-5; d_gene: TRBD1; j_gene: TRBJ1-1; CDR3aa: CASSLVRGQGAETNRDKYAFF; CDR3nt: TGTGCCAGCAGCTTGGTCAGGGGACAGGGGGCTGAGACCAACCGGGACAAGTATGCTTTCTTT
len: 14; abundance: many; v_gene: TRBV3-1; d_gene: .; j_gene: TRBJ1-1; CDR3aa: CASSYSGEVTEAFF; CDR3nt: TGTGCCAGCAGCTATTCCGGGGAGGTCACTGAAGCTTTCTTT
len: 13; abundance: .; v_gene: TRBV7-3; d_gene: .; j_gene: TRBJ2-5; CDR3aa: CASSPRPQETQYF; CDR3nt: TGTGCCAGCAGCCCGCGACCGCAAGAGACCCAGTACTTC
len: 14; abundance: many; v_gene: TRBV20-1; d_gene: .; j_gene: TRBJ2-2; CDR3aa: CSANKASNTGELFF; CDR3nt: TGCAGTGCTAATAAGGCCTCGAACACCGGGGAGCTGTTTTTT
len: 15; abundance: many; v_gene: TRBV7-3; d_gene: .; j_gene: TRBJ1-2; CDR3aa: CASSPGAGSIYGYTF; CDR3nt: TGTGCCAGCAGCCCGGGTGCGGGGTCCATCTATGGCTACACCTTC
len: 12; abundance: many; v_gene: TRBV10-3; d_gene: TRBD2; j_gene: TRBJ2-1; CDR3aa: CAIGEREAREFF; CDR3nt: TGTGCCATCGGAGAGCGGGAGGCTCGGGAGTTCTTC
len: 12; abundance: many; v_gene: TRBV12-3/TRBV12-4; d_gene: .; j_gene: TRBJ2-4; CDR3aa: CASSLQGDIQYF; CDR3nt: TGTGCCAGCAGTCTACAGGGAGACATTCAGTACTTC
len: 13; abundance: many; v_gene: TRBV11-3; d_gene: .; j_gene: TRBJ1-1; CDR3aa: CASSWARGGEAFF; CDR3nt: TGTGCCAGCAGCTGGGCCAGGGGAGGTGAAGCTTTCTTT
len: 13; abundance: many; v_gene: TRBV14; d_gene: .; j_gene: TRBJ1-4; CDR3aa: CASSQVLNEKLFF; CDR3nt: TGTGCCAGCAGCCAAGTCTTGAACGAAAAACTGTTTTTT
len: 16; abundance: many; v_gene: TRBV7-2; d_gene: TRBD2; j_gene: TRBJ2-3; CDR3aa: CASRQSSGGPPDTQYF; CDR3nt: TGTGCCAGCAGACAGTCTAGCGGGGGCCCGCCAGATACGCAGTATTTT
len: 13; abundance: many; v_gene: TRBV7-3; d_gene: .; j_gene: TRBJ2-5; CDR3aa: CASSSQAHETQYF; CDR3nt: TGTGCCAGCAGCTCCCAGGCTCACGAGACCCAGTACTTC
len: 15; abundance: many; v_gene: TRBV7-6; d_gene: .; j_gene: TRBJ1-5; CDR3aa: CASSLGQFSNQPQHF; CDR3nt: TGTGCCAGCAGCTTAGGGCAGTTTAGCAATCAGCCCCAGCATTTT
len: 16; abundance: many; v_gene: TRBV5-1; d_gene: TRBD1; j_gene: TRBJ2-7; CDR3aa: CASSLLAGGSTYEQYF; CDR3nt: TGCGCCAGCAGCTTGTTGGCAGGGGGATCCACCTACGAGCAGTACTTC
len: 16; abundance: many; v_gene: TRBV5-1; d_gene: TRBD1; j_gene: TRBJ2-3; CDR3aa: CASSLGDSPSTDTQYF; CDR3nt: TGCGCCAGCAGCTTGGGGGACAGTCCAAGCACAGATACGCAGTATTTT
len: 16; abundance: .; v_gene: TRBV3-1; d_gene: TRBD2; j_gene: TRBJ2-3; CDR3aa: CASIPTSGGAGTTQYF; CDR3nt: TGTGCCAGCATCCCAACTAGCGGGGGGGCCGGGACTACGCAGTATTTT
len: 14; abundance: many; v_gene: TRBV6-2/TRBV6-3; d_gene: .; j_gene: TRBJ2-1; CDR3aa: CASTDIWDSPEQFF; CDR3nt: TGTGCCAGCACCGATATTTGGGACTCTCCAGAGCAGTTCTTC
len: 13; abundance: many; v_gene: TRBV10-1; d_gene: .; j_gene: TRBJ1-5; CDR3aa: CASQADGNQPQHF; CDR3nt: TGCGCCAGTCAGGCGGACGGCAATCAGCCCCAGCATTTT